These T cell receptor beta chains were read from a single sample in a study of blood T cell repertoires in COVID-19. The table came from immunoSEQ multiplex PCR; TCRdb's copy has only in-frame clones and leaves some out. The sample includes roughly 100,000 clones, about 86% of them seen just once. Sequenced input: peripheral blood. These receptor sequences come from a woman aged 80 or older with active or convalescent COVID-19. CDR3s include the opening cysteine and the closing phenylalanine or tryptophan. Each record gives: J gene, D gene, V gene, CDR3 length, clone size, CDR3 protein, CDR3 DNA. A D gene is named only where the DNA matches it firmly. Clone size is not always given. Where it is, it says once, few, many or a class for expanded clones.

TRBJ2-5	TRBD2	TRBV14	15	-	CASGTHSGRQETQYF	TGTGCCAGCGGGACCCATAGCGGGCGCCAAGAGACCCAGTACTTC
TRBJ2-7	-	TRBV19	15	-	CASSIGQGFGYEQYF	TGTGCCAGTAGTATTGGGCAGGGGTTTGGGTACGAGCAGTACTTC
TRBJ1-3	-	TRBV11-2	16	few	CASSQIRGLTGNTIYF	TGTGCCAGCAGCCAGATAAGGGGCCTCACTGGAAACACCATATATTTT
TRBJ2-2	-	TRBV24-1	14	-	CATSDPRGPGELFF	TGTGCCACCAGTGACCCCAGGGGACCCGGGGAGCTGTTTTTT
TRBJ1-4	-	TRBV29-1	15	-	CSVSPEGGPNEKLFF	TGCAGCGTTTCTCCCGAGGGAGGGCCTAATGAAAAACTGTTTTTT
TRBJ1-4	TRBD1	TRBV27	14	-	CASSYRGKDEKLFF	TGTGCCAGCAGTTACAGGGGAAAGGATGAAAAACTGTTTTTT
TRBJ1-1	-	TRBV27	14	-	CASSSGWQNTEAFF	TGTGCCAGCAGTTCAGGGTGGCAGAACACTGAAGCTTTCTTT
TRBJ1-2	TRBD1	TRBV5-1	15	-	CASTPGQGQGYGYTF	TGCGCCAGCACTCCGGGACAGGGGCAGGGGTATGGCTACACCTTC
TRBJ1-2	-	TRBV28	18	few	CASSRRLTGTTANYGYTF	TGTGCCAGCAGTAGAAGGCTGACAGGTACTACGGCTAACTATGGCTACACCTTC
TRBJ1-1	TRBD1	TRBV5-1	14	-	CASSTDRGGTEAFF	TGCGCCAGCAGTACCGACAGGGGGGGCACTGAAGCTTTCTTT
TRBJ2-3	-	TRBV11-2	13	-	CASSFGETDTQYF	TGTGCCAGCAGCTTCGGAGAGACAGATACGCAGTATTTT
TRBJ1-1	-	TRBV18	14	few	CASSLRDNPYEAFF	TGTGCCAGCTCACTCCGGGACAACCCTTATGAAGCTTTCTTT
TRBJ1-6	TRBD1	TRBV28	15	-	CASRRQGGKDSPLHF	TGTGCCAGCAGACGACAGGGGGGTAAGGATTCACCCCTCCACTTT
TRBJ1-3	TRBD1	TRBV6-5	15	-	CASRDRGISGNTIYF	TGTGCCAGCAGGGACAGGGGGATCTCTGGAAACACCATATATTTT
TRBJ1-5	-	TRBV5-6	13	-	CASSLRGDQPQHF	TGTGCCAGCAGCTTGAGGGGTGATCAGCCCCAGCATTTT
TRBJ1-2	-	TRBV10-3	12	-	CAISGENYGYTF	TGTGCCATCAGCGGGGAGAACTATGGCTACACCTTC
TRBJ1-6	-	TRBV28	14	-	CASSPPGYNSPLHF	TGTGCCAGCAGTCCTCCGGGGTACAATTCACCCCTCCACTTT
TRBJ1-1	-	TRBV19	14	-	CASSIGRENTEAFF	TGTGCCAGTAGTATAGGCCGGGAGAACACTGAAGCTTTCTTT
TRBJ1-2	TRBD1	TRBV6-5	13	once	CASSDREYYGYTF	TGTGCCAGCAGCGACAGGGAATACTATGGCTACACCTTC
TRBJ1-1	-	TRBV4-2	14	-	CASSQASGGVEAFF	TGTGCCAGCAGCCAAGCCTCCGGGGGGGTTGAAGCTTTCTTT
TRBJ1-1	-	TRBV6-5	13	-	CASSPPTNTEAFF	TGTGCCAGCAGCCCGCCTACGAACACTGAAGCTTTCTTT
TRBJ1-1	TRBD1	TRBV30	14	-	CAWSLGTGNTEAFF	TGTGCCTGGAGTCTAGGGACAGGGAACACTGAAGCTTTCTTT
TRBJ1-2	TRBD1	TRBV7-9	13	-	CASSPKTGGGYTF	TGTGCCAGCAGCCCAAAGACAGGGGGAGGCTACACCTTC
TRBJ1-3	-	TRBV10-3	14	-	CAISGGPSGNTIYF	TGTGCCATCAGTGGCGGTCCCTCTGGAAACACCATATATTTT
TRBJ1-6	TRBD1	TRBV5-1	15	-	CASSLGQGGNSPLHF	TGCGCCAGCAGCCTGGGACAGGGGGGGAATTCACCCCTCCACTTT
TRBJ2-2	TRBD2	TRBV7-2	16	-	CASRSTSGRGTGELFF	TGTGCCAGCAGGTCGACTAGCGGGAGGGGCACCGGGGAGCTGTTTTTT
TRBJ1-3	-	TRBV11-3	14	-	CASSSGSSGNTIYF	TGTGCCAGCAGCTCAGGAAGCTCTGGAAACACCATATATTTT
TRBJ1-2	TRBD1	TRBV30	13	-	CAWSPGTGGGYTF	TGTGCCTGGAGTCCAGGGACAGGGGGTGGCTACACCTTC
TRBJ1-4	-	TRBV11-2	14	-	CASSQISTNEKLFF	TGTGCCAGCAGCCAGATTTCAACTAATGAAAAACTGTTTTTT
TRBJ1-2	-	TRBV6-2/TRBV6-3	13	-	CASSDLGDYGYTF	TGTGCCAGCAGTGACCTTGGAGACTATGGCTACACCTTC
TRBJ1-4	TRBD1	TRBV4-1	15	-	CASSPRTGPSEKLFF	TGCGCCAGCAGCCCGCGGACAGGGCCCAGCGAAAAACTGTTTTTT
TRBJ1-6	TRBD1	TRBV28	14	-	CATPGTDPNSPLHF	TGTGCCACCCCCGGGACAGACCCTAATTCACCCCTCCACTTT
TRBJ2-7	TRBD2	TRBV14	14	-	CASSQPRGREPVDF	TGTGCCAGCAGCCAACCGCGCGGGAGAGAGCCAGTTGACTTC
TRBJ1-2	-	TRBV18	12	once	CASSPPELGYTF	TGTGCCAGCTCACCACCGGAGCTTGGCTACACCTTC
TRBJ2-3	-	TRBV5-1	14	-	CASSLAAGTDTQYF	TGCGCCAGCAGCTTGGCCGCCGGGACAGATACGCAGTATTTT
TRBJ1-4	TRBD1	TRBV16	14	few	CASSQSGTDEKLFF	TGTGCCAGCAGCCAATCGGGGACAGATGAAAAACTGTTTTTT
TRBJ2-7	TRBD2	TRBV25-1	15	-	CASSDSASGSYEQYF	TGTGCCAGCAGTGATTCAGCTAGCGGGAGTTACGAGCAGTACTTC
TRBJ2-7	-	TRBV6-2/TRBV6-3	13	-	CASSTRGFYEQYF	TGTGCCAGCAGTACCAGGGGATTCTACGAGCAGTACTTC
TRBJ2-2	TRBD2	TRBV24-1	17	-	CATSDPRTSLNTGELFF	TGTGCCACCAGTGATCCTCGGACTAGCCTTAACACCGGGGAGCTGTTTTTT
TRBJ2-2	TRBD2	TRBV30	16	once	CAWSVRLAGITGELFF	TGTGCCTGGAGTGTAAGACTAGCGGGGATCACCGGGGAGCTGTTTTTT
TRBJ2-7	-	TRBV13	14	-	CASSLGARGYEQYF	TGTGCCAGCAGCTTAGGAGCCAGGGGCTACGAGCAGTACTTC
TRBJ1-6	TRBD1	TRBV2	15	once	CASRVYRGRDSPLHF	TGTGCCAGCAGGGTATACAGGGGGCGCGATTCACCCCTCCACTTT
TRBJ2-5	-	TRBV15	15	-	CATMSRGGAVETQYF	TGTGCCACCATGAGTAGAGGGGGGGCCGTCGAGACCCAGTACTTC
TRBJ2-3	-	TRBV4-1	14	-	CASSSLAETDTQYF	TGCGCCAGCAGCTCACTAGCTGAGACAGATACGCAGTATTTT
TRBJ2-1	TRBD1	TRBV5-4	16	-	CASRSTGGPSYNEQFF	TGTGCCAGCAGATCCACAGGGGGCCCCTCCTACAATGAGCAGTTCTTC
TRBJ1-1	TRBD1	TRBV29-1	12	-	CSVGQGDTEAFF	TGCAGCGTTGGACAGGGCGACACTGAAGCTTTCTTT